This entry describes one T cell receptor (beta chain). This specimen comes from a study of immune heterogeneity within non-small cell lung tumors. Trimming stripped 6 bases from V and 7 bases from J, with 16 bases between. The CDR3 has 14 amino acids. The V gene's germline CDR1 is DFQATT and CDR2 SNEGSKA (reference sequence). TCR beta CDR3 was amplified by multiplex PCR using 32 V and 13 J primers. TCRdb called the multiplex PCR reads again in MiXCR, with one record for every CDR3 protein. Among around 30,000 distinct CDR3 sequences listed, around 30% were seen once. Bulk tumor genomic DNA, approximately 560 ng per sample, was used as template. In surgery, several biopsies were collected from each primary tumor at widely spaced sites. The cohort was untreated, with newly diagnosed non-small cell lung cancer undergoing curative surgery.

The chain has TRBV20-1 and TRBJ1-6; no reliable D call. The sequenced sample consisted of lung tumor tissue. The TCR comes from a middle-aged man with non-small cell lung cancer. CDR3 nucleotides: TGCAGTGCCTATCACAGAGGCGGCAATTCACCCCTCCACTTT. The encoded protein is CSAYHRGGNSPLHF.